This T cell receptor beta chain was sequenced in a study of stem cell transplantation in POMP-related autoinflammatory disease (dated by TCRdb to 2020 to 2023). General notes on the study: According to the study's hypothesis, the TRB repertoire gets skewed because defective thymoproteasomes impair MHC class I-dependent CD8+ T-cell differentiation and positive selection. Prior to transplant, the patients had skewing toward CD4+ naive T cells, low CD8+ T-cell proportions, and reduced T-cell cytokine secretion. Through one year post-transplant, neutrophils and platelets showed 100% donor engraftment on DNA chimerism analysis. The effect of POMP deficiency on T-cell receptor beta repertoire diversity and CDR3 characteristics was assessed by high-throughput TRB sequencing.

Library generation was performed with the immunoSEQ multiplex PCR assay. For the original study's pipeline: Shannon entropy, which takes clonal size distribution into account, was used to quantify repertoire diversity. The Gini-Simpson index (Simpson_1-D) was used to measure inequality in clonotype distribution. This is the immuneACCESS table as TCRdb keeps it, with only in-frame sequences that have V and J called. A part of the clones is gone; compared with another copy, unresolved V genes explain less than half, and the rest is unexplained. V, J and clone size derive from that table, while D and trimming were established from the DNA sequence. This sample comprises approximately 65,000 clones, approximately 90% of them detected only once. Together, the top ten hold about 0.69% of the sample. What the study reported, not specific to this receptor: In PRAID patients, the trend toward lower diversity and increased clonality reached statistical significance only for regulatory T cells. PRAID patients showed a restricted number of unique TRB V-J gene pairings. PRAID patients trended toward lower TRB diversity and higher clonality across all analyzed T-cell subsets.

CDR1 and CDR2 are drawn from the germline V gene: SNHLY, FYNNEI. From cysteine to valine, the CDR3 is 15 amino acids long. The kept DNA is CDR3 alone, 45 bases in frame from the first base. Compared with germline, V lacks 3 bases and J lacks 5 bases; bases without a gene match: 10. The meaning of the sample's time point label: after hematopoietic stem cell transplant. PRAID was a condition in which autoinflammation came alongside prominent immunodeficiency. Prior to TRB sequencing, T-cell subsets (conventional T cells, CD8+ T cells, regulatory T cells, T follicular helper cells) were sorted. A note on this clone: Its binding antigen is unknown. Per-base qualities were not stored, and no clone one base away is much larger.

Source: CD4+ T cells from PBMCs, taken after stem cell transplantation. The receptor was derived from a human patient with POMP-related autoinflammation and immune dysregulation (PRAID). Some T cells may derive from the graft donor when a transplant has been performed. The chain links TRBV2 with TRBJ2-7; 7 nucleotides in the junction match TRBD1. The nucleotides read TGTGCCAGCAGTGATTTGGGTACAGGGGTGAACGAGCAGTACGTC. It codes for CASSDLGTGVNEQYV.